These 9 T cell receptor beta chains share one sample of origin, sequenced in a study of human T cells and chemical hapten exposure. One entry per CDR3 protein, called by TCRdb with MiXCR from the RACE reads. Of more than 250,000 distinct CDR3 sequences detected, about 8.1% appear once; the ten largest clones hold 2% to 2.5%. Time point in this sample: pre-sensitization, week 0. The sample's treatment: therapeutic diphenylcyclopropenone sensitization with weekly scalp DPC. The sample in question was whole blood, obtained in connection with sensitization to the hapten diphenylcyclopropenone (DPC). The source is a woman in her forties with alopecia areata. Some clones in this sample may be carry-over from other donors' samples.

This clonotype was detected a few times. The chain combines TRBV6-2 or TRBV6-3 with TRBJ2-7; 7 nucleotides align to TRBD1. This CDR3 comprises 14 residues. V was clipped by 2 bases and J by 0 bases; unmatched bases: 1. CDR1 and CDR2 from the germline V gene are MNHEY and SVGEGT. The DNA for the CDR3 is TGTGCCAGCAGTTACGACAGGGTCTCCTACGAGCAGTACTTC. Amino acids: CASSYDRVSYEQYF.

The rearrangement links TRBV12-3 or TRBV12-4 to TRBJ2-3; 8 bases line up with TRBD2. The CDR3 has 15 residues. V dropped 6 bases and J dropped 0; count of bases not matched to a gene: 5. CDR3: CASRASGSSTDTQYF. Written as DNA, the CDR3 is TGTGCCAGCAGAGCAAGCGGGAGTAGCACAGATACGCAGTATTTT.

This clonotype has just a few counts. The chain is built from TRBV5-1 and TRBJ1-5, with TRBD1 as a possible D gene (6 bases). CDR3 length equals 14 residues. Germline loops: CDR1 SGHRS, CDR2 YFSETQ. V shed 4 bases and J shed 7 bases, with 15 bases lying between them. The CDR3 loop reads CASSLGTSGQPQHF. The DNA of the CDR3 is TGCGCCAGCAGCCTAGGGACATCAGGGCAGCCCCAGCATTTT.

This clonotype has more than one count but fewer than ten. J is TRBJ2-7 and V is TRBV10-1; D uncertain. CDR3 length equals 13 residues. The germline gives CDR1 WNHNN, CDR2 SYGVQD (reference sequence). V was pared by 7 bases and J by 7 bases, with 17 bases between. The CDR3 loop is CASTGSESLEQYF. The CDR3 DNA reads TGCGCCAGCACCGGTAGTGAGAGCTTGGAGCAGTACTTC.

This clonotype came up a few times. The chain links TRBV20-1 to TRBJ1-5; D possibly corresponds to TRBD1 (5 bases). CDR3 size: 14 residues. Germline values: CDR1 DFQATT, CDR2 SNEGSKA (reference sequence). V lost 0 bases, J lost 6 bases, and 12 bases lay in between. The CDR3 DNA is TGCAGTGCTAGAGAAAACACCGGGGGTCAGCCCCAGCATTTT. Encoded protein: CSARENTGGQPQHF.

The chain employs TRBV5-1 and TRBJ2-7, with D uncertain. This CDR3 comprises 11 residues. V was trimmed by 4 bases and J by 6 bases, leaving 8 bases between them. The germline V gene encodes CDR1 SGHRS and CDR2 YFSETQ. CDR3 sequence (DNA): TGCGCCAGCAGCGACGTGGGCGAGCAGTACTTC. It encodes CASSDVGEQYF.

This clonotype was observed many times. V usage is TRBV5-4 and J usage is TRBJ2-7; TRBD2 is a possible D gene (5 bases). Trimming removed 4 bases from V and 2 bases from J, with 10 bases in between. CDR1 is SGHNT and CDR2 is YYREEE in the germline V gene (reference sequence). The CDR3 runs to 13 residues. The CDR3 bases are TGTGCCAGCAGCCGTGGAGGTACCTACGAGCAGTACTTC. Translating gives CASSRGGTYEQYF.

This clonotype has more than one count but fewer than ten. This chain joins TRBV4-3 and TRBJ1-2, with no clear D. Trimming cost V 0 bases and J 3 bases, with 8 bases left between them. Germline V gene sequence: CDR1 LGHNA, CDR2 YSLEER. The CDR3 loop spans 14 amino acids. CDR3 protein: CASSQELGYYGYTF. The CDR3 bases are TGCGCCAGCAGCCAAGAACTGGGTTACTATGGCTACACCTTC.

This chain links TRBV6-2 or TRBV6-3 with TRBJ2-1, with D tentatively TRBD1 (6 bases). V was cut by 6 bases and J by 6 bases, with 15 bases left in between. Germline V gives CDR1 MNHEY, CDR2 SVGEGT. The CDR3 spans 14 residues. Here the CDR3 reads CASSKGEGGNEQFF. CDR3 DNA: TGTGCCAGCAGCAAGGGTGAAGGGGGCAATGAGCAGTTCTTC.